Shown below are 25 T cell receptor beta chains from a single sample sequenced in a study of shared clonotypes between healthy human individuals. TCRdb keeps only in-frame clones here, not all; method: immunoSEQ multiplex PCR. Of millions of clones detected, around nine tenths appear once; the ten largest clones hold under 0.15%. Sequencing was done on a sample of naive CD4+ T cells sorted from blood. The subset is: CD45RA+ positively selected. These receptors all stem from a man aged 18 to 29 in good health.

This clone occurred once. In the same sample, other DNA sequences code for this CDR3. This chain joins TRBV7-3 and TRBJ1-2, with 8 nucleotides matching TRBD1. Germline loops: CDR1 SGHTA, CDR2 FQGTGA. The trim removed 6 bases at V and 4 bases at J, leaving 4 bases unmatched. The CDR3 contains 13 residues. CDR3 nucleotides: TGTGCCAGCAGTCGTACAGGGGGCTATGGCTACACCTTC. Amino acid sequence: CASSRTGGYGYTF.

The gene calls are TRBV10-3 and TRBJ2-1; 8 bases map to TRBD1. Germline values: CDR1 ENHRY, CDR2 SYGVKD. The CDR3 is 16 residues long. Unmatched junction bases numbered 10, after V lost 3 bases and J lost 6 bases. DNA for the CDR3: TGTGCCATCAGTGAAACAGGGGGGTCCGCCGGCAATGAGCAGTTCTTC. Its protein product is CAISETGGSAGNEQFF.

V and J are TRBV4-3 and TRBJ2-2, with D possibly being TRBD2 (6 bases). The CDR3 extends over 16 amino acids. V gave up 0 bases and J gave up 5 bases, with 13 bases separating them. Germline CDR1 and CDR2: LGHNA and YSLEER. The CDR3 nucleotides read TGCGCCAGCAGCCAAGATCAAGGGAGGTCGACCGGGGAGCTGTTTTTT. Translating it yields CASSQDQGRSTGELFF.

For the CDR3, the DNA is TGTGCCAGCAGCTTAACCCCCGGGACAGAAGAGACCCAGTACTTC. Protein sequence: CASSLTPGTEETQYF. V is TRBV7-2 and J is TRBJ2-5; 7 bases line up with TRBD1. V was pared by 2 bases and J by 3 bases, with 6 bases of the junction left unmatched. The CDR3 length is 15 residues. Germline-derived CDR1 and CDR2 are SGHTA and FQGNSA.

A note on this clone: The same CDR3 is also encoded by other DNA sequences in this sample. The rearrangement uses TRBV7-2 and TRBJ2-7; TRBD2 matches at 7 bases. From germline, CDR1 is SGHTA and CDR2 FQGNSA. The V segment lost 2 bases and the J segment 1 base; nucleotides outside the gene matches: 2. CDR3 length: 14 residues. The CDR3 region has the DNA TGTGCCAGCAGCTTAAGCGGGACTTCCTACGAGCAGTACTTC. Translated: CASSLSGTSYEQYF.

This chain links TRBV9 with TRBJ1-4; 7 bases fit TRBD1. V shed 4 bases and J 8 bases; nucleotides not matched to a gene: 11. The CDR3 is 15 amino acids. Per germline, CDR1 SGDLS and CDR2 YYNGEE. CDR3 DNA: TGTGCCAGCAGCTATACGACAGGGTCGAGCGAAAAACTGTTTTTT. Its protein is CASSYTTGSSEKLFF.

V and J are TRBV27 and TRBJ1-3, with D unclear. CDR3 length: 15 residues. Trimming cost V 0 bases and J 1 base, with 7 bases left between them. Germline-derived CDR1 and CDR2 are MNHEY and SMNVEV (reference sequence). The CDR3 DNA is TGTGCCAGCAGTTTATCGTCGGGGTCTGGAAACACCATATATTTT. Its translation is CASSLSSGSGNTIYF.

The genes are TRBV6-5 and TRBJ1-2; D is unresolved. Trimming removed 2 bases at V and 0 bases at J, with 7 bases between. CDR1 and CDR2 (germline): MNHEY, SVGAGI. This CDR3 comprises 14 residues. The CDR3: CASSYGPTNYGYTF. CDR3 DNA sequence: TGTGCCAGCAGTTACGGACCAACTAACTATGGCTACACCTTC.

The rearrangement uses TRBV5-1 and TRBJ2-5; no definite D call. Trimming removed 4 bases from V and 5 bases from J, with 15 bases in between. The CDR3 runs to 14 residues. CDR1 and CDR2 (germline): SGHRS, YFSETQ. CDR3 DNA sequence: TGCGCCAGCAGCCTATCTGGCGTGTCCGAGACCCAGTACTTC. Translating gives CASSLSGVSETQYF. Using reference TRBV5-1 and TRBJ2-5 for the parts outside the CDR3, the full variable domain is KAGVTQTPRYLIKTRGQQVTLSCSPISGHRSVSWYQQTPGQGLQFLFEYFSETQRNKGNFPGRFSGRQFSNSRSEMNVSTLELGDSALYLCASSLSGVSETQYFGPGTRLLVL.

The chain links TRBV30 to TRBJ1-2; 7 bases fit TRBD1. Germline V gene lookup returns CDR1 GTSNPN and CDR2 SVGIG (reference sequence). CDR3 length: 13 amino acids. Trimming cost V 3 bases and J 8 bases; bases outside gene matches: 9. The CDR3 loop is CAWRDGTASGYTF. The CDR3 coding sequence is TGTGCCTGGAGGGACGGGACAGCGAGCGGCTACACCTTC.

This clone has only one observation. This rearrangement joins TRBV14 to TRBJ1-3; D is unclear. Trimming left V 1 base short and J 10 bases short, with 14 bases between. Germline CDR1 and CDR2: SGHDN and FVKESK. The CDR3 runs to 14 residues. The CDR3 DNA reads TGTGCCAGCAGCCAAGTTCCTGGTGGAACGACCATATATTTT. It codes for CASSQVPGGTTIYF.

The chain links TRBV10-3 to TRBJ2-7; 9 positions agree with TRBD2. The CDR3 length is 13 residues. Trimming cost V 6 bases and J 6 bases; bases outside gene matches: 6. Germline CDR1 and CDR2: ENHRY and SYGVKD. CDR3 sequence (DNA): TGTGCCATCAGCGGACTAGCGAAGGGCGAGCAGTACTTC. This translates into CAISGLAKGEQYF.

Comments on this clone: This CDR3 is also generated by other DNA sequences in the sample. This chain joins TRBV5-1 and TRBJ1-6, with 7 bases lining up with TRBD1. J gave up 5 bases and V 1 base, and 0 bases lay outside the gene matches. The CDR3 is 14 amino acids. Germline CDR1 and CDR2: SGHRS and YFSETQ. CDR3 in DNA: TGCGCCAGCAGCTTGACAGGGGATAATTCACCCCTCCACTTT. This translates into CASSLTGDNSPLHF.

The chain carries TRBV6-5 and TRBJ2-7; D perhaps matches TRBD2 (6 bases). CDR3 length equals 13 residues. Germline CDR1 MNHEY, CDR2 SVGAGI. The V and J ends lost 2 bases and 5 bases respectively, with 10 bases between them. This chain's CDR3 is CASSYVREDEQYF. CDR3 DNA: TGTGCCAGCAGTTACGTCAGGGAGGACGAGCAGTACTTC.

V is TRBV7-8 and J is TRBJ1-2; tentatively, D is TRBD1 (5 bases). This CDR3 has 14 amino acids. V shed 4 bases and J shed 0 bases, with 9 bases lying between them. Per germline, CDR1 SGHVS and CDR2 FQNEAQ. The CDR3 DNA is TGTGCCAGCAGCTCGGACAATTCTAACTATGGCTACACCTTC. It codes for CASSSDNSNYGYTF.

The rearrangement uses TRBV7-2 and TRBJ2-3; weak D call: TRBD1 (5 bases). CDR1 SGHTA and CDR2 FQGNSA come from the germline V gene. The CDR3 runs to 16 residues. V shed 5 bases and J shed 2 bases, with 17 bases lying between them. The CDR3 DNA sequence: TGTGCCAGCAGCCGTCCCCAGGGCTGGCTCACAGATACGCAGTATTTT. The encoded protein is CASSRPQGWLTDTQYF.

The chain has TRBV5-4 and TRBJ2-7; the match to TRBD1 covers 10 bases. Germline V gene lookup returns CDR1 SGHNT and CDR2 YYREEE (reference sequence). The CDR3 extends over 14 amino acids. Unmatched junction bases numbered 5, after V lost 4 bases and J lost 4 bases. In nucleotides, the CDR3 is TGTGCCAGCAGCGCAGGGACAGGGGTGTACGAGCAGTACTTC. Protein sequence: CASSAGTGVYEQYF.

The chain joins TRBV6-1 to TRBJ2-7; 7 nucleotides line up with TRBD1. CDR1 MNHNS and CDR2 SASEGT come from the germline V gene. Trimming cost V 6 bases and J 0 bases; bases outside gene matches: 8. CDR3 length: 15 residues. This CDR3 reads CASSPPGQTSYEQYF. CDR3 bases: TGTGCCAGCAGCCCACCGGGACAGACCTCCTACGAGCAGTACTTC.

The V gene is TRBV28, the J gene TRBJ2-2, with 8 bases lining up with TRBD2. The length of the CDR3 is 15 residues. The trim removed 8 bases at V and 0 bases at J, leaving 5 bases unmatched. Per the germline V gene, CDR1 is MDHEN and CDR2 is SYDVKM. The CDR3 sequence: CASHGGGANTGELFF. In DNA, the CDR3 is TGTGCCAGCCACGGGGGGGGCGCGAACACCGGGGAGCTGTTTTTT. Complete variable domain (other parts from reference TRBV28 and TRBJ2-2): DVKVTQSSRYLVKRTGEKVFLECVQDMDHENMFWYRQDPGLGLRLIYFSYDVKMKEKGDIPEGYSVSREKKERFSLILESASTNQTSMYLCASHGGGANTGELFFGEGSRLTVL.

The chain is built from TRBV11-3 and TRBJ1-4; TRBD1 is a possible D gene (5 bases). The CDR3 is 19 amino acids. V was shortened by 5 bases and J by 0 bases, with 22 bases between the two germline ends. Germline CDR1 is SGHNT and CDR2 is YENEEA. The CDR3 is CASSPPGTFFRATNEKLFF. The CDR3, as DNA: TGTGCCAGCAGCCCACCAGGGACGTTTTTCCGTGCAACTAATGAAAAACTGTTTTTT. The full variable domain, with the rest looked up from reference TRBV11-3 and TRBJ1-4, is EAGVVQSPRYKIIEKKQPVAFWCNPISGHNTLYWYLQNLGQGPELLIRYENEEAVDDSQLPKDRFSAERLKGVDSTLKIQPAELGDSAVYLCASSPPGTFFRATNEKLFFGSGTQLSVL.

The chain couples TRBV18 to TRBJ2-5, with 10 positions matching TRBD2. This CDR3 is 14 amino acids long. The V gene end was trimmed by 4 bases and the J gene end by 4 bases; junction bases not matched to a gene: 3. Germline lookup yields CDR1 KGHSH and CDR2 LQKENI. The CDR3 loop reads CASSRSSGGETQYF. DNA for the CDR3: TGTGCCAGCTCACGATCTAGCGGGGGAGAGACCCAGTACTTC.

The rearrangement links TRBV6-6 to TRBJ1-6; 12 bases align to TRBD1. The CDR3 covers 15 residues. V dropped 4 bases and J dropped 9; count of bases not matched to a gene: 4. CDR1 MNHNY and CDR2 SVGAGI come from the germline V gene (reference sequence). In DNA form, the CDR3 reads TGTGCCAGCAGTTGGGGGACAGGGGGCTCTTCACCCCTCCACTTT. Protein product: CASSWGTGGSSPLHF.

The chain carries TRBV15 and TRBJ1-6; weak D call: TRBD1 (5 bases). This CDR3 has 14 amino acids. The ends were cut back, 2 bases at V and 10 bases at J, with 12 bases in the middle. From germline, CDR1 is LNHNV and CDR2 YYDKDF (reference sequence). The CDR3 coding sequence is TGTGCCACCAGCAGACAGGGCTTTGCGTCACCCCTCCACTTT. Its protein is CATSRQGFASPLHF. Drawing the rest from reference TRBV15 and TRBJ1-6, the complete variable domain is DAMVIQNPRYQVTQFGKPVTLSCSQTLNHNVMYWYQQKSSQAPKLLFHYYDKDFNNEADTPDNFQSRRPNTSFCFLDIRSPGLGDTAMYLCATSRQGFASPLHFGNGTRLTVT.

This clone was found a few times. The rearrangement links TRBV5-5 to TRBJ1-1; TRBD1 might be the D (5 bases). CDR3 length equals 13 residues. Germline lookup yields CDR1 SGHKS and CDR2 YYEKEE (reference sequence). The germline V and J ends were trimmed by 5 bases and 2 bases, with 10 bases remaining between them. The CDR3 spells CASRLQDNTEAFF. CDR3 coding DNA: TGTGCCAGCAGATTACAGGACAACACTGAAGCTTTCTTT.

The V and J genes are TRBV10-1 and TRBJ1-1; TRBD1 matches 8 bases. CDR3 length: 15 residues. Germline V lookup: CDR1 WNHNN, CDR2 SYGVQD (reference sequence). The V segment lost 5 bases and the J segment 4 bases; nucleotides outside the gene matches: 9. CDR3 in DNA: TGCGCCAGCAGTTATTCAGGGGGCCGGGGCACTGAAGCTTTCTTT. Its protein product is CASSYSGGRGTEAFF.